This T cell receptor (beta chain) originates from a study of tissue T cells after allogeneic stem cell transplantation. Study results and caveats: Blood and spleen captured only part of the tissue TCR repertoire. Which tissue TCRs were alloreactive or antigen-specific was not determined. Some clones might be persisting host cells.

Sequencing was performed with immunoSEQ multiplex PCR; in TCRdb, only in-frame clones are kept and a portion is missing. The repertoire includes over 8,500 clones, less than 55% of them detected once, and 1.3% to 1.5% sits in the top ten. Time point: mouse harvest day 7 after allogeneic transplant. Mouse grafts combined 10^7 T-cell-depleted bone marrow cells with 10^6 splenic CD5+ T cells. Tissues came from B6→BALB/c major-mismatch GVHD mice at day 7 or 14. J lost 3 bases, V lost 3 bases, and 3 bases had no gene match. There are 15 residues in the CDR3. The germline gives CDR1 FNHDT, CDR2 SITEND (reference sequence). Regarding this clone: What it binds is unknown. Gene names follow the mouse nomenclature. Read sequence stops 1 residue before the CDR3 end, and the germline J gene provides the missing end.

The sequencing input was skin. The V call is TRBV19, the J call TRBJ2-4, with TRBD1 identical over 11 bases. This clonotype was obtained from a female BALB/c mouse given C57BL/6 T cells with graft-versus-host disease after an allogeneic hematopoietic cell transplant. The sequenced CDR3 bases are TGTGCCAGCAGTAGGACAGGGGGCGGGCAAAACACCTTGTAC. Translation gives CASSRTGGGQNTLY. The CDR3, in full, reads CASSRTGGGQNTLYF.